The 23 T cell receptor beta chains listed next were all sequenced from one sample in a study of molecular identifiers for immune sequencing clone quantification. TCRdb analysed the PCR reads with MiXCR anew, one entry per CDR3 protein. The sample shows 9,800 or so distinct CDR3 sequences, roughly a fifth of them seen only once. Sequencing input: naive CD8+ T cells from blood, with Jurkat cell RNA spiked in. Subset in this sample: FACS-sorted CD8+CD4-CCR7+CD45RA+ naive T cells. Receptor source: a human donor in good health. Some libraries in this study had Jurkat cell RNA spiked in.

This clonotype came up many times. J is TRBJ2-1 and V is TRBV2; TRBD2 is a possible D gene (6 bases). Trimming stripped 4 bases from V and 9 bases from J, with 10 bases between. This CDR3 has 12 residues. Germline CDR1 SNHLY, CDR2 FYNNEI. This chain's CDR3 is CASSGLVFEQFF. The CDR3 DNA follows: TGTGCCAGCAGTGGACTAGTTTTTGAGCAGTTCTTC.

Relative to its sample, this clonotype is medium-sized. V and J are TRBV7-9 and TRBJ1-1; possibly TRBD1 for D (5 bases). The V and J ends lost 1 base and 7 bases respectively, with 13 bases between them. Germline V gene data show CDR1 as SEHNR and CDR2 as FQNEAQ (reference sequence). The CDR3 sequence is 14 residues long. CDR3 amino acids: CASSLEFGADEAFF. DNA of the CDR3: TGTGCCAGCAGCTTAGAATTCGGGGCCGATGAAGCTTTCTTT.

Sample share makes this clonotype medium-sized. The chain is built from TRBV6-1 and TRBJ1-1; no firm D call. Germline V gene sequence: CDR1 MNHNS, CDR2 SASEGT. This CDR3 has 16 amino acids. V lost 2 bases and J lost 2, with 15 bases in between. The CDR3 is CASSEYSRVYNTEAFF. As DNA, the CDR3 is TGTGCCAGCAGTGAATATTCTAGGGTTTATAACACTGAAGCTTTCTTT.

This clonotype was recorded at least ten times. This chain links TRBV27 with TRBJ2-3; no clear D gene. The V gene lost 6 bases and the J gene lost 0 bases, with 13 bases spanning the gap. Germline V gives CDR1 MNHEY, CDR2 SMNVEV (reference sequence). This CDR3 spans 15 amino acids. In DNA form, the CDR3 reads TGTGCCAGCAGCGACTGGTCCTCCAGCACAGATACGCAGTATTTT. It translates to CASSDWSSSTDTQYF.

The chain is built from TRBV20-1 and TRBJ2-3, with 9 positions matching TRBD2. After removal of 6 bases from V and 2 bases from J, the junction contained 9 bases not matched to a gene. CDR1 DFQATT and CDR2 SNEGSKA come from the germline V gene (reference sequence). This CDR3 region has 15 residues. CDR3 in amino acids: CSATNLAGSTDTQYF. DNA for the CDR3: TGCAGTGCAACGAATCTAGCGGGGTCCACAGATACGCAGTATTTT.

This sequence joins TRBV27 and TRBJ2-5; 11 nucleotides align to TRBD2. This CDR3 spans 15 amino acids. Germline values: CDR1 MNHEY, CDR2 SMNVEV (reference sequence). V was pared by 5 bases and J by 3 bases, with 5 bases of the junction left unmatched. The CDR3 spells CASSTLAGGEETQYF. The CDR3 DNA follows: TGTGCCAGCAGTACGTTAGCGGGGGGGGAAGAGACCCAGTACTTC.

This clonotype came up many times. The rearrangement links TRBV12-3 or TRBV12-4 to TRBJ2-3; TRBD2 aligns across 11 bases. Trimming at V came to 4 bases and at J to 1 base, leaving 4 bases not matched to a gene. This CDR3 has 16 residues. DNA of the CDR3: TGTGCCAGCAGTTCGGGACTAGCGGCCGGCACAGATACGCAGTATTTT. Amino acid sequence: CASSSGLAAGTDTQYF.

This clonotype is labeled medium-sized. The V and J genes are TRBV7-2 and TRBJ2-5; TRBD2 aligns across 10 bases. V lost 4 bases and J lost 3; bases outside the gene matches: 8. This CDR3 contains 16 residues. CDR1 and CDR2 (germline): SGHTA, FQGNSA. CDR3 protein: CASSSGVLAGEETQYF. The DNA of the CDR3 is TGTGCCAGCAGCTCAGGGGTGCTAGCGGGAGAAGAGACCCAGTACTTC.

This clonotype is large (0.1 to 1%). The DNA of the CDR3 is TGCAGCCTTAAGGAGTTCTCCGGCACAGATACGCAGTATTTT. Protein product: CSLKEFSGTDTQYF. The chain is built from TRBV29-1 and TRBJ2-3; D remains unclear. The CDR3 covers 14 residues. The V end lost 8 bases, the J end lost 1 base, and 16 bases lay between the germline ends. The germline CDR1 and CDR2 sequences are SQVTM and ANQGSEA.

This clonotype was seen repeatedly, ten times or more. The chain links TRBV5-1 to TRBJ1-3; tentatively, D is TRBD1 (5 bases). The V gene's germline CDR1 is SGHRS and CDR2 YFSETQ. The CDR3 sequence is 15 residues long. Trimming took off 0 bases at V and 3 bases at J, with 10 bases between the two ends. CDR3 sequence (DNA): TGCGCCAGCAGCTTGGGTTGGGGCTTTGGAAACACCATATATTTT. It codes for CASSLGWGFGNTIYF.

This clonotype was found many times. The chain couples TRBV3-1 to TRBJ2-7; D is possibly TRBD1 (5 bases). V was clipped by 0 bases and J by 3 bases, with 15 bases between them. CDR1 and CDR2 from the germline V gene are LGHDT and YNNKEL (reference sequence). This CDR3 has 16 amino acids. CDR3 region: CASSQDWTSLFYEQYF. The CDR3 bases are TGTGCCAGCAGCCAAGATTGGACATCACTCTTCTACGAGCAGTACTTC.

This clonotype was counted ten times or more. This chain connects TRBV5-6 to TRBJ2-7; D call uncertain. The length of the CDR3 is 13 residues. V was cut by 4 bases and J by 2 bases, with 10 bases left in between. Germline values: CDR1 SGHDT, CDR2 YYEEEE. CDR3 in DNA: TGTGCCAGCAGCACGGACCATACCTACGAGCAGTACTTC. Its protein product is CASSTDHTYEQYF.

This clonotype was detected ten times or more. The CDR3: CASSDGQSTDTQYF. For the CDR3, the DNA is TGTGCCAGCAGTGACGGGCAGAGCACAGATACGCAGTATTTT. This chain links TRBV2 with TRBJ2-3; D unclear. The CDR3 runs 14 residues. Germline V gene lookup returns CDR1 SNHLY and CDR2 FYNNEI. With 3 bases removed from V and 0 bases from J, the gap between germline ends came to 7 bases. The full variable domain, its missing parts supplied by reference TRBV2 and TRBJ2-3, is EPEVTQTPSHQVTQMGQEVILRCVPISNHLYFYWYRQILGQKVEFLVSFYNNEISEKSEIFDDQFSVERPDGSNFTLKIRSTKLEDSAMYFCASSDGQSTDTQYFGPGTRLTVL.

By share of the sample, this clonotype is medium-sized (0.01 to 0.1%). The chain uses TRBV7-9 and TRBJ1-6; a weak D match, TRBD1 (5 bases). CDR3 size: 12 residues. V was pared by 5 bases and J by 8 bases, with 7 bases between. The germline CDR1 and CDR2 sequences are SEHNR and FQNEAQ (reference sequence). The CDR3 spells CASSPGHSPLHF. The CDR3 DNA sequence: TGTGCCAGCAGCCCGGGGCATTCACCCCTCCACTTT.

This clonotype is classed as medium-sized. This chain links TRBV25-1 with TRBJ1-2; 7 positions match TRBD1. The germline CDR1 and CDR2 sequences are MGHDK and SYGVNS. After removal of 3 bases from V and 3 bases from J, the junction contained 1 base not matched to a gene. This CDR3 comprises 13 residues. In DNA form, the CDR3 reads TGTGCCAGCAGTGACGGGACAGACTATGGCTACACCTTC. Amino acid sequence: CASSDGTDYGYTF.

Sample share makes this clonotype medium-sized. The chain recombines TRBV6-5 with TRBJ2-7; perhaps D is TRBD1 or TRBD2 (5 bases each). CDR3 length: 14 residues. V gave up 6 bases and J gave up 5 bases, with 17 bases separating them. Germline CDR1 MNHEY, CDR2 SVGAGI. The CDR3 sequence is CASSRGALANEQYF. The CDR3, as DNA: TGTGCCAGCAGCCGAGGGGCCCTGGCGAACGAGCAGTACTTC.

A remark on this clonotype: No conserved phenylalanine or tryptophan is present at the end of the CDR3, so a read error is the likely explanation. The DNA is left out, because the CDR3 cannot be placed on it with certainty; the CDR3 is given as TCRdb lists it. This sequence joins TRBV7-9 and TRBJ2-7; the table's D call of TRBD1 was not tested on the DNA. The CDR3 has 15 amino acids, counting both end residues. The germline V gene has CDR1 SEHNR and CDR2 FQNEAQ (reference sequence). The CDR3 sequence: CASRSSGQLLDEQCL.

Note on this clonotype: A clone one base away is much larger, so this may be a read error. J is TRBJ2-7 and V is TRBV30, with 10 bases matching TRBD1. V lost 5 bases and J lost 2; bases outside the gene matches: 3. The germline gives CDR1 GTSNPN, CDR2 SVGIG (reference sequence). The CDR3 runs to 13 residues. Written as DNA, the CDR3 is TGTGCCTGGGCCGGGACAGGGGCCTACGAGCAGTACTTC. The encoded protein is CAWAGTGAYEQYF.

This clonotype was seen repeatedly, ten times or more. The chain is built from TRBV7-2 and TRBJ2-7, with 14 bases lining up with TRBD2. Germline V gene lookup returns CDR1 SGHTA and CDR2 FQGNSA. V dropped 4 bases and J dropped 4; count of bases not matched to a gene: 3. There are 15 residues in the CDR3. The CDR3: CASSYGLAGGYEQYF. In nucleotides, the CDR3 is TGTGCCAGCAGCTACGGACTAGCGGGAGGATACGAGCAGTACTTC.

This clonotype is labeled medium-sized. V and J are TRBV2 and TRBJ1-1; TRBD1 aligns across 8 bases. V shed 3 bases and J 0 bases; nucleotides not matched to a gene: 3. The germline V gene encodes CDR1 SNHLY and CDR2 FYNNEI. The CDR3 spans 15 residues. In nucleotides, the CDR3 is TGTGCCAGCAGTGATGCAGGGGGCATGAACACTGAAGCTTTCTTT. This encodes CASSDAGGMNTEAFF. Looking up the rest from reference TRBV2 and TRBJ1-1 gives the full variable domain: EPEVTQTPSHQVTQMGQEVILRCVPISNHLYFYWYRQILGQKVEFLVSFYNNEISEKSEIFDDQFSVERPDGSNFTLKIRSTKLEDSAMYFCASSDAGGMNTEAFFGQGTRLTVV.

In the case of this clonotype: This may be a read error, as it is one base from a much larger clone. Given the absence of the conserved phenylalanine or tryptophan at the CDR3 end, a read error is likely. The genes are TRBV27 and TRBJ2-3; 8 bases fit TRBD2. Per germline, CDR1 MNHEY and CDR2 SMNVEV (reference sequence). The CDR3 contains 15 residues. The CDR3: CAGSPETSGTDTQYS. The CDR3 bases are TGTGCCGGCAGTCCAGAGACTAGCGGCACAGATACGCAGTATTCT.

Concerning this clonotype itself: A much bigger clone sits one base away, suggesting this may be a read error. The CDR3 region is CANSFLQDTQYF. The DNA of the CDR3 is TGTGCCAACAGCTTCCTACAAGATACGCAGTATTTT. This chain uses TRBV13 with TRBJ2-3; D gene ambiguous. The CDR3 runs to 12 residues. The germline V gene has CDR1 PRHDT and CDR2 FYEKMQ (reference sequence). Full variable domain (remainder filled in from reference TRBV13 and TRBJ2-3): AAGVIQSPRHLIKEKRETATLKCYPIPRHDTVYWYQQGPGQDPQFLISFYEKMQSDKGSIPDRFSAQQFSDYHSELNMSSLELGDSALYFCANSFLQDTQYFGPGTRLTVL.

This clonotype has ten or more counts. The chain links TRBV25-1 to TRBJ1-3; 7 nucleotides line up with TRBD1. The CDR3 spans 17 residues. The V segment lost 1 base and the J segment 3 bases; nucleotides outside the gene matches: 9. Germline V gene sequence: CDR1 MGHDK, CDR2 SYGVNS. The CDR3 spells CASSESPRDRFGNTIYF. The CDR3 DNA reads as TGTGCCAGCAGTGAATCACCCCGGGACAGATTTGGAAACACCATATATTTT.